Listed below are T cell receptor beta chains from one sample, sequenced in a study of shared clonotypes between healthy human individuals. Measured with immunoSEQ multiplex PCR; TCRdb has only the in-frame clones, and not every one. The sample records around 2.3 million clones, under 97% being singletons. Material for sequencing was naive CD4+ T cells sorted from blood. The receptors stem from a man aged 18 to 29 in good health. Each CDR3 is given with its conserved first and last residue. A D gene is named only where the DNA matches it firmly. A clone size is listed for some rows: how often the clone was seen (once, few, many), or a class if it is expanded.

V,size,J,D,DNA,CDR3
TRBV10-3,NA,TRBJ1-3,NA,TGTGCCATCAGCAGAGACAGTACTGGAAACACCATATATTTT,CAISRDSTGNTIYF
TRBV7-2,NA,TRBJ2-7,NA,TGTGCCAGCAGCCCCGGACTCGTTACCTACGAGCAGTACTTC,CASSPGLVTYEQYF
TRBV29-1,NA,TRBJ1-1,NA,TGCAGCGTTGGCCAGATGAACACTGAAGCTTTCTTT,CSVGQMNTEAFF
TRBV5-6,NA,TRBJ2-3,NA,TGTGCCAGCAGCTCAGTCGGAGGGGGTCTCACAGATACGCAGTATTTT,CASSSVGGGLTDTQYF
TRBV28,NA,TRBJ1-1,NA,TGTGCCAGCAAAGGGGCACTGCACACTGAAGCTTTCTTT,CASKGALHTEAFF
TRBV5-4,NA,TRBJ2-7,NA,TGTGCCAGCAGCAAGGGAACAGGGACGATGACCTACGAGCAGTACTTC,CASSKGTGTMTYEQYF
TRBV10-3,NA,TRBJ1-4,NA,TGTGCCATCAGTGGCCCAAATGAAAAACTGTTTTTT,CAISGPNEKLFF
TRBV7-9,NA,TRBJ1-3,TRBD1,TGTGCCAGCAGCTTCGACAGGGGTACGGCTGGAAACACCATATATTTT,CASSFDRGTAGNTIYF
TRBV5-6,NA,TRBJ2-1,NA,TGTGCCAGCAGCTTGGGGCCTAGCTTTGAACAGTTCTTC,CASSLGPSFEQFF
TRBV7-9,NA,TRBJ1-1,NA,TGTGCCAGCAGCTTACATGGGGACGAAGCTTTCTTT,CASSLHGDEAFF
TRBV7-9,few,TRBJ1-2,NA,TGTGCCAGCAGCTCCGGCTCCTCCGGCTACACCTTC,CASSSGSSGYTF
TRBV30,NA,TRBJ1-5,NA,TGTGCCTGGAGTGGGATAGGAGGCAATCAGCCCCAGCATTTT,CAWSGIGGNQPQHF
TRBV5-1,NA,TRBJ2-3,TRBD1,TGCGCCAGCAGCTCCTCTAGCAACAGGGGGCGCCTAGATACGCAGTATTTT,CASSSSSNRGRLDTQYF
TRBV7-3,NA,TRBJ1-2,TRBD1,TGTGCCAGCAGCCAGACAGGGGCAGGGGATGGCTACACCTTC,CASSQTGAGDGYTF
TRBV25-1,NA,TRBJ2-7,NA,TGTGCCAGCAGCCCTTGGGGAGGATCCTACGAGCAGTACTTC,CASSPWGGSYEQYF
TRBV6-5,NA,TRBJ2-7,NA,TGTGCCAGCGCCTCAAGTTTGGCCCCTGGCGAGCAGTACTTC,CASASSLAPGEQYF
TRBV7-2,NA,TRBJ2-7,NA,TGTGCCAGCAGCTTAGAATCGGTGGGGGTAACCTACGAGCAGTACTTC,CASSLESVGVTYEQYF
TRBV5-4,NA,TRBJ2-1,TRBD2,TGTGCCAGCAGCTCGACTAGCGGGAGTTACAATGAGCAGTTCTTC,CASSSTSGSYNEQFF
TRBV6-1,NA,TRBJ1-2,NA,TGTGCCAGCAAGGAGAATGGAATAAACTATGGCTACACCTTC,CASKENGINYGYTF
TRBV25-1,once,TRBJ2-3,TRBD1,TGTGCCAGCGGAACAGGGGTCACAGATACGCAGTATTTT,CASGTGVTDTQYF
TRBV10-2,NA,TRBJ2-2,NA,TGCGCCAGCTGGATCCTGGGGGACACCGGGGAGCTGTTTTTT,CASWILGDTGELFF
TRBV5-6,NA,TRBJ1-4,TRBD1,TGTGCCAGCAGCACCGACAGGGGGCGCGCGAAGGAAAAACTGTTTTTT,CASSTDRGRAKEKLFF
TRBV10-3,NA,TRBJ1-1,TRBD1,TGTGCCATCAGTTCCCCCGAGGGGGCTACTGAAGCTTTCTTT,CAISSPEGATEAFF
TRBV5-1,NA,TRBJ2-5,NA,TGCGCCAGCAGCTTAGGACGGATTCAAGAGACCCAGTACTTC,CASSLGRIQETQYF
TRBV19,NA,TRBJ2-5,TRBD2,TGTGCCAGCAACAAAGGACTAGCGGAAGAGACCCAGTACTTC,CASNKGLAEETQYF
TRBV30,NA,TRBJ1-6,NA,TGTGCCTGGTGGAATCTTAATTCACCCCTCCACTTT,CAWWNLNSPLHF
TRBV7-7,NA,TRBJ1-2,NA,TGTGCTAGCAGCTTAGGCTCAGCGGAAGGCTACACCTTC,CASSLGSAEGYTF
TRBV18,once,TRBJ2-7,NA,TGTGCCAGCTCACCACAGCAGCGGGAGCAGTACTTC,CASSPQQREQYF
TRBV5-1,NA,TRBJ1-4,NA,TGCGCCAGCAGCTACGACAGACAAAAACTGTTTTTT,CASSYDRQKLFF
TRBV23-1,NA,TRBJ2-5,NA,TGCGCCAGCCGAAATGGGTGTAGGGAGACCCAGTACTTC,CASRNGCRETQYF
TRBV4-1,NA,TRBJ2-3,TRBD2,TGCGCCAGCAGCCAAGATGCAATAGCGGGGGGATCAGATACGCAGTATTTT,CASSQDAIAGGSDTQYF
TRBV4-1,NA,TRBJ1-1,NA,TGCGCCAGCAGCCAAGTAGCAGGTTCAAGAGCTTTCTTT,CASSQVAGSRAFF
TRBV5-6,NA,TRBJ1-1,NA,TGTGCCAGCAGCTTGGGTCGGATGAAGTTGGAATGGGCGAGGACTGAAGCTTTCTTT,CASSLGRMKLEWARTEAFF
TRBV15,NA,TRBJ1-2,TRBD1,TGTGCCACCAGCAGGGACTCCCAGTCCAGGACAGGGAAGGACTATGGCTACACCTTC,CATSRDSQSRTGKDYGYTF
TRBV2,NA,TRBJ2-7,NA,TGTGCCAGCAGTGCCAGGGGTCACTCCTACGAGCAGTACTTC,CASSARGHSYEQYF
TRBV4-1,NA,TRBJ2-7,TRBD2,TGCGCCAGCAGCCAAGACGCCGGACTAGCGGGGGGCTACGAGCAGTACTTC,CASSQDAGLAGGYEQYF
TRBV10-3,once,TRBJ2-3,NA,TGTGCCATCAGTGAACAGGCGGAGGGCACAGATACGCAGTATTTT,CAISEQAEGTDTQYF
TRBV7-2,NA,TRBJ1-5,NA,TGTGCCAGCAGCTTAGGAGGAATTAGCAATCAGCCCCAGCATTTT,CASSLGGISNQPQHF
TRBV30,few,TRBJ1-2,TRBD1,TGTGCCGGGGGGAGGACAGGCCTCAGGAGTGGCTACACCTTC,CAGGRTGLRSGYTF
TRBV6-6,NA,TRBJ1-2,NA,TGTGCCAGCAGCCGGGACCTGGGGACTTATGGCTACACCTTC,CASSRDLGTYGYTF
TRBV13,NA,TRBJ2-2,TRBD1,TGTGCCAGCAGCTTGGCCCACAGGGGAAGGAACACCGGGGAGCTGTTTTTT,CASSLAHRGRNTGELFF
TRBV2,NA,TRBJ2-2,NA,TGTGCCAGCACCCCACGGGTACAGAACACCGGGGAGCTGTTTTTT,CASTPRVQNTGELFF
TRBV5-4,NA,TRBJ2-7,NA,TGTGCCAGCAGCCCAACGGGACCCGAAAAGAAGTACTTC,CASSPTGPEKKYF
TRBV13,once,TRBJ2-4,NA,TGTGCCAGCAGCACCGGGGAAAACATTCAGTACTTC,CASSTGENIQYF
TRBV7-8,NA,TRBJ2-2,NA,TGTGCCAGCAGCTTAGTCTCCGGGGAGCTGTTTTTT,CASSLVSGELFF
TRBV6-1,NA,TRBJ1-2,NA,TGTGCCAGCAGTGAAGAAGTGCAGTGGGGGGGCTACACCTTC,CASSEEVQWGGYTF
TRBV7-7,NA,TRBJ2-5,NA,TGTGCTAGCAGCTTATTGCCAGGGATGGGGGAGACCCAGTACTTC,CASSLLPGMGETQYF
TRBV6-5,NA,TRBJ1-2,TRBD1,TGTGCCAGCAGACCCACAGGGGGCAGTGGCTACACCTTC,CASRPTGGSGYTF
TRBV6-5,NA,TRBJ2-7,TRBD2,TGTGCCAGCAGTTCCTGGACTAGCGGAAGCTACGAGCAGTACTTC,CASSSWTSGSYEQYF
TRBV7-9,NA,TRBJ1-5,NA,TGTGCCAGCAGCTTTGAGGGGTCCAATCAGCCCCAGCATTTT,CASSFEGSNQPQHF
TRBV28,NA,TRBJ2-2,NA,TGTGCCAGCACCCATGAGGGGAACACCGGGGAGCTGTTTTTT,CASTHEGNTGELFF
TRBV12-5,NA,TRBJ1-1,NA,TGTGCTAGTGGTCCTGGGTCGAGGGCGGTCACTGAAGCTTTCTTT,CASGPGSRAVTEAFF
TRBV11-3,NA,TRBJ2-2,TRBD2,TGTGCCAGCTCCTATAGCGGGAGGGAAGGCACCGGGGAGCTGTTTTTT,CASSYSGREGTGELFF
TRBV7-9,NA,TRBJ1-6,NA,TGTGCCAGCAGCTTAGATCCGGGAAATTCACCCCTCCACTTT,CASSLDPGNSPLHF